The 12 T cell receptor beta chains below come from one sample, sequenced in a study of T cell responses to AZD1222 COVID-19 vaccine. Sequencing was performed with immunoSEQ multiplex PCR; in TCRdb, only in-frame clones are kept and a portion is missing. This table has approximately 96,000 clones, about 86% appearing once. Source: peripheral blood, taken 28 days after the second AZD1222 dose. These receptor sequences come from an adult who received the AZD1222 COVID-19 vaccine.

J is TRBJ1-2 and V is TRBV12-3 or TRBV12-4, with unresolved D. Trimming pared 6 bases from V and 1 base from J, leaving 9 bases between. The CDR3 has 13 residues. The CDR3 protein is CASSPSNNYGYTF. The CDR3 DNA is TGTGCCAGCAGCCCTTCAAATAACTATGGCTACACCTTC.

The chain has TRBV4-1 and TRBJ1-6; TRBD1 matches at 7 bases. This CDR3 contains 14 residues. Germline assignment: CDR1 MGHRA and CDR2 YSYEKL. J was trimmed by 10 bases and V by 2 bases; bases with no gene match: 5. The CDR3 sequence: CASSQRQGGSPLHF. The DNA for the CDR3 is TGCGCCAGCAGCCAACGACAGGGTGGATCACCCCTCCACTTT.

The chain couples TRBV30 to TRBJ1-6; 9 bases are a match to TRBD1. After removal of 5 bases from V and 6 bases from J, the junction contained 5 bases not matched to a gene. In germline, CDR1 is GTSNPN, CDR2 SVGIG (reference sequence). This CDR3 has 14 residues. The CDR3 nucleotides are TGTGCCTGGGTACAGGGGGCGGGTAATTCACCCCTCCACTTT. Translated, it gives CAWVQGAGNSPLHF. Drawing the rest from reference TRBV30 and TRBJ1-6, the complete variable domain is SQTIHQWPATLVQPVGSPLSLECTVEGTSNPNLYWYRQAAGRGLQLLFYSVGIGQISSEVPQNLSASRPQDRQFILSSKKLLLSDSGFYLCAWVQGAGNSPLHFGNGTRLTVT.

In its sample, this clone was seen once. This chain connects TRBV7-3 to TRBJ2-5; D might be TRBD2 (5 bases). The CDR3 is 14 residues long. Deletions cut 5 bases from V and 2 bases from J, with 12 bases between. Germline lookup yields CDR1 SGHTA and CDR2 FQGTGA. The CDR3 DNA is TGTGCCAGCAGCCCCGGGAACAGTCAAGAGACCCAGTACTTC. Amino acids: CASSPGNSQETQYF.

This chain connects TRBV4-2 to TRBJ2-7; TRBD2 matches 10 bases. V lost 3 bases and J lost 4; bases outside the gene matches: 18. Germline CDR1 is LGHNA and CDR2 is YNFKEQ. The CDR3 spans 19 residues. DNA for the CDR3: TGTGCCAGCAGCCAGCGAGGGAGTACTAGCGGGGAAAAATTGTACGAGCAGTACTTC. Translating gives CASSQRGSTSGEKLYEQYF.

V gene TRBV11-2 combines with J gene TRBJ2-2, with D possibly being TRBD1 (5 bases). Trimming stripped 5 bases from V and 7 bases from J, with 17 bases between. Germline CDR1 reads SGHAT; CDR2 reads FQNNGV. The CDR3 covers 15 residues. CDR3 in amino acids: CASSPIASQGGELFF. The CDR3 DNA follows: TGTGCCAGCAGCCCGATCGCGAGTCAGGGCGGGGAGCTGTTTTTT.

The chain uses TRBV7-2 and TRBJ2-2; 8 positions agree with TRBD2. The V gene end was trimmed by 1 base and the J gene end by 5 bases; junction bases not matched to a gene: 3. This CDR3 contains 15 residues. Germline V gene data show CDR1 as SGHTA and CDR2 as FQGNSA. The CDR3 loop reads CASSLGTSFTGELFF. CDR3 nucleotides: TGTGCCAGCAGCTTAGGGACTAGCTTTACCGGGGAGCTGTTTTTT.

The rearrangement links TRBV19 to TRBJ2-2; D is undetermined. In germline, CDR1 is LNHDA, CDR2 SQIVND (reference sequence). The CDR3 runs 14 residues. Trimming removed 5 bases from V and 1 base from J, with 8 bases in between. The CDR3 loop reads CASSAPENTGELFF. The CDR3 bases are TGTGCCAGTAGTGCCCCGGAGAACACCGGGGAGCTGTTTTTT.

This chain uses TRBV30 with TRBJ1-5; possible D gene TRBD1, 6 bases. V was clipped by 3 bases and J by 0 bases, with 15 bases between them. The CDR3 spans 16 residues. Germline CDR1 is GTSNPN and CDR2 is SVGIG (reference sequence). The CDR3 sequence: CAWSVRGSISNQPQHF. The CDR3, as DNA: TGTGCCTGGAGCGTGAGGGGGTCTATTAGCAATCAGCCCCAGCATTTT.

The chain uses TRBV18 and TRBJ2-7; perhaps TRBD2 as D (5 bases). Trimming removed 2 bases from V and 5 bases from J, with 16 bases in between. The CDR3 length is 15 residues. Germline V lookup: CDR1 KGHSH, CDR2 LQKENI. CDR3 sequence reads: CASSPMVTGVHEQYF. In nucleotides, the CDR3 is TGTGCCAGCTCACCAATGGTTACCGGGGTCCACGAGCAGTACTTC.

The chain couples TRBV28 to TRBJ1-2; no definite D call. V lost 4 bases to trimming and J lost 7 bases, with 7 bases between them. Germline V gene lookup returns CDR1 MDHEN and CDR2 SYDVKM. CDR3 length equals 11 residues. CDR3 sequence reads: CASSSGSGYTF. Here the CDR3 DNA reads TGTGCCAGCAGTTCGGGTTCTGGCTACACCTTC.

The gene calls are TRBV7-2 and TRBJ2-7, with TRBD2 matching 7 bases. V lost 1 base and J lost 13; bases outside the gene matches: 7. The CDR3 length is 12 residues. CDR1 SGHTA and CDR2 FQGNSA come from the germline V gene. The CDR3 region has the DNA TGTGCCAGCAGCTTAGTTGGGGGGAGGGCCTACTTC. Its translation: CASSLVGGRAYF.